A single sample is the source of the 17 T cell receptor beta chains below, sequenced in a study of blood T cell repertoires in COVID-19 (dated by TCRdb to about 2020). Library prep was done by the immunoSEQ multiplex PCR assay. The clones in this table, taken by TCRdb from immuneACCESS, are in-frame only. Not every clone is retained; where verified, under half of the shortfall comes from an unresolved V gene, and the cause of the rest is unknown. This sample lists around 190,000 clones; roughly 90% were detected once. The ten most abundant clones make up around 21% of the sample. Sequencing used peripheral blood. The receptors were sampled from an older man with active or convalescent COVID-19.

This clone was detected only a few times. The chain uses TRBV9 and TRBJ2-5; maybe TRBD1 (6 bases). The CDR3 is 13 residues long. V lost 2 bases and J 5 bases, leaving 10 bases between the germline ends. CDR1 SGDLS and CDR2 YYNGEE come from the germline V gene. The CDR3 is CASSVGGGETQYF. As DNA, the CDR3 is TGTGCCAGCAGCGTTGGGGGCGGGGAGACCCAGTACTTC.

V usage is TRBV29-1 and J usage is TRBJ1-1; D is unresolved. Per the germline V gene, CDR1 is SQVTM and CDR2 is ANQGSEA. This CDR3 region has 13 residues. V lost 2 bases to trimming and J lost 0 bases, with 7 bases between them. The CDR3 bases are TGCAGCGTTGAACGGGGTATGAACACTGAAGCTTTCTTT. Translated, it gives CSVERGMNTEAFF.

Remarks on this clone: The identical CDR3 is also encoded by other nucleotide sequences in the sample. The V and J genes are TRBV24-1 and TRBJ2-5, with 11 bases fitting TRBD1. There are 15 residues in the CDR3. The V gene's germline CDR1 is KGHDR and CDR2 SFDVKD. The junction had 3 bases not matched to a gene; V was cut back by 3 bases and J by 4 bases. The CDR3 here is CATSDPGTGGETQYF. The CDR3 DNA reads TGTGCCACCAGTGATCCAGGGACAGGGGGAGAGACCCAGTACTTC.

This clone was found a few times. The chain employs TRBV7-9 and TRBJ2-1, with 14 bases matching TRBD2. V was pared by 5 bases and J by 8 bases, with 5 bases of the junction left unmatched. This CDR3 has 15 amino acids. Germline CDR1 is SEHNR and CDR2 is FQNEAQ (reference sequence). CDR3 region: CASSLTSGRVDEQFF. The CDR3 DNA reads TGTGCCAGCAGCCTGACTAGCGGGAGGGTGGATGAGCAGTTCTTC.

This clone was counted many times. The chain uses TRBV7-9 and TRBJ1-2, with D possibly matching TRBD1 (5 bases). The CDR3 is 13 residues long. Germline lookup yields CDR1 SEHNR and CDR2 FQNEAQ (reference sequence). The V and J ends lost 3 bases and 4 bases respectively, with 9 bases between them. Written as DNA, the CDR3 is TGTGCCAGCAGCTTTGCCCAGGGCTATGGCTACACCTTC. It is translated as CASSFAQGYGYTF.

This clone has just a few counts. The rearrangement uses TRBV5-1 and TRBJ2-3; 7 bases align to TRBD1. This CDR3 contains 15 residues. Germline V gene lookup returns CDR1 SGHRS and CDR2 YFSETQ. The V segment lost 5 bases and the J segment 0 bases; nucleotides outside the gene matches: 6. CDR3 DNA sequence: TGCGCCAGCAGAACCACGGGACAGAGCACAGATACGCAGTATTTT. Amino acids: CASRTTGQSTDTQYF.

The chain employs TRBV6-5 and TRBJ2-2; 7 positions match TRBD1. V lost 2 bases and J lost 2; bases outside the gene matches: 5. Germline V gene sequence: CDR1 MNHEY, CDR2 SVGAGI. The CDR3 runs 16 residues. The CDR3 nucleotides read TGTGCCAGCAGTTACGAAAGACAGGGCAACACCGGGGAGCTGTTTTTT. Protein: CASSYERQGNTGELFF.

This chain uses TRBV5-8 with TRBJ1-6, with 9 bases matching TRBD1. V was pared by 4 bases and J by 8 bases, with 7 bases of the junction left unmatched. Germline V gene lookup returns CDR1 SGHTS and CDR2 YDEGEE. The CDR3 spans 15 residues. In DNA form, the CDR3 reads TGTGCCAGCAGCAGCCTCGACAGGGGGGATTCACCCCTCCACTTT. Translation: CASSSLDRGDSPLHF.

The J gene is TRBJ2-2, the V gene TRBV4-1, with a tentative D call TRBD2 (6 bases). There are 17 residues in the CDR3. CDR1 and CDR2 (germline): MGHRA, YSYEKL. V gave up 1 base and J gave up 3 bases, with 15 bases separating them. CDR3 in DNA: TGCGCCAGCAGCCAAGTCGCCGCGGGGCTGTACACCGGGGAGCTGTTTTTT. This codes for CASSQVAAGLYTGELFF.

This CDR3 is CSVEDMGRPPYGYTF. CDR3 coding DNA: TGCAGCGTTGAAGACATGGGGAGGCCGCCCTATGGCTACACCTTC. The chain recombines TRBV29-1 with TRBJ1-2; unclear D gene. Looked up from germline, CDR1 is SQVTM and CDR2 is ANQGSEA. V lost 0 bases and J lost 4, with 15 bases in between. The CDR3 consists of 15 residues.

J is TRBJ2-5 and V is TRBV5-1; D call uncertain. V lost 6 bases to trimming and J lost 1 base, with 10 bases between them. The CDR3 spans 13 residues. Germline CDR1 is SGHRS and CDR2 is YFSETQ. This CDR3 reads CASNPDTQETQYF. CDR3 DNA: TGCGCCAGCAATCCAGACACCCAAGAGACCCAGTACTTC.

J is TRBJ1-3 and V is TRBV28; 8 positions match TRBD1. V lost 6 bases and J lost 3; bases outside the gene matches: 4. The CDR3 has 14 amino acids. The germline V gene has CDR1 MDHEN and CDR2 SYDVKM. CDR3 nucleotides: TGTGCCAGCAGGGGGACAGGCCATGGAAACACCATATATTTT. Protein: CASRGTGHGNTIYF. Using reference TRBV28 and TRBJ1-3 for the parts outside the CDR3, the full variable domain is DVKVTQSSRYLVKRTGEKVFLECVQDMDHENMFWYRQDPGLGLRLIYFSYDVKMKEKGDIPEGYSVSREKKERFSLILESASTNQTSMYLCASRGTGHGNTIYFGEGSWLTVV.

The chain carries TRBV4-3 and TRBJ2-2, with no clear D. The V and J ends lost 4 bases and 6 bases respectively, with 12 bases between them. Germline CDR1 reads LGHNA; CDR2 reads YSLEER. CDR3 length: 14 amino acids. CDR3 loop: CASSREVVSGELFF. CDR3 nucleotide sequence: TGCGCCAGCAGCCGAGAAGTAGTATCCGGGGAGCTGTTTTTT.

This clone was seen only a few times. The gene calls are TRBV2 and TRBJ2-1, with D uncertain. The CDR3 runs 13 residues. Trimming pared 7 bases from V and 5 bases from J, leaving 12 bases between. Per the germline V gene, CDR1 is SNHLY and CDR2 is FYNNEI. As DNA, the CDR3 is TGTGCCAGCACCTTAGCTCTGAACAATGAGCAGTTCTTC. Translation: CASTLALNNEQFF.

The chain recombines TRBV4-3 with TRBJ2-2; the D is unclear. This CDR3 region has 14 residues. Germline CDR1 and CDR2: LGHNA and YSLEER. V lost 1 base and J 5 bases, leaving 8 bases between the germline ends. CDR3 loop: CASSQVVVTGELFF. The CDR3, as DNA: TGCGCCAGCAGCCAAGTTGTAGTGACCGGGGAGCTGTTTTTT.

V and J are TRBV28 and TRBJ1-2; 9 bases match TRBD1. CDR3 length: 14 amino acids. Per the germline V gene, CDR1 is MDHEN and CDR2 is SYDVKM. The V gene end was trimmed by 8 bases and the J gene end by 5 bases; junction bases not matched to a gene: 9. As DNA, the CDR3 is TGTGCCAGCCACAGGGGGCTTATGAGGTATGGCTACACCTTC. It encodes CASHRGLMRYGYTF.

The genes are TRBV7-9 and TRBJ1-3; TRBD1 might be the D (6 bases). The CDR3 spans 16 residues. CDR1 and CDR2 (germline): SEHNR, FQNEAQ (reference sequence). With 4 bases removed from V and 4 bases from J, the gap between germline ends came to 17 bases. The CDR3 is CASSSSLTGYGNTIYF. CDR3 in DNA: TGTGCCAGCAGCTCCAGCTTGACAGGCTACGGAAACACCATATATTTT.